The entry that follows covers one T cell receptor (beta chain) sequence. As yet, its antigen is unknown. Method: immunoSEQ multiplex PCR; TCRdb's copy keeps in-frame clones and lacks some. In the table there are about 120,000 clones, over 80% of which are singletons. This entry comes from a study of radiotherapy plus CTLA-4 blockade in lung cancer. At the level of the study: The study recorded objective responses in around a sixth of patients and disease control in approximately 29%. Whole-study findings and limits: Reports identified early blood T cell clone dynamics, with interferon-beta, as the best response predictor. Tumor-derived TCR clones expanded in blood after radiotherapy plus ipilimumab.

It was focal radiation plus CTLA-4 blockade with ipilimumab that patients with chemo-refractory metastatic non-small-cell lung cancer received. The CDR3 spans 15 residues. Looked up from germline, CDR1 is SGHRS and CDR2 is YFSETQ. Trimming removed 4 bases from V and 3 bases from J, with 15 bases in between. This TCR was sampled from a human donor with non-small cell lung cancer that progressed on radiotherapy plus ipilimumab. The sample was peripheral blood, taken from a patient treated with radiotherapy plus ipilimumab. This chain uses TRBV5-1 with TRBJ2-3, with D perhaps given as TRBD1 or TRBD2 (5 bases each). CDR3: CASSRGPEGTDTQYF. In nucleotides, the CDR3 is TGCGCCAGCAGCCGCGGGCCAGAGGGGACAGATACGCAGTATTTT.